The sequence of this T cell receptor (beta chain) was determined in a study of T cells in Graves' hyperthyroidism and ophthalmopathy (dated by TCRdb to 2018 to 2020). About the investigation overall: Peripheral blood was collected at initial diagnosis, before any treatment. Once sampling was done, hyperthyroidism patients were given methimazole at a starting dose of 30 mg daily, whereas ophthalmopathy patients were given high-dose intravenous methylprednisolone. For training and testing, the roughly 97 patients in the discovery cohort were randomly divided in a 7:3 ratio. TCR V-J signatures able to tell the groups apart were searched for in a discovery cohort of about a hundred patients, of whom about 40 had Graves' ophthalmopathy and 57 had stable Graves' hyperthyroidism. Prospective prediction of ophthalmopathy was tested in an independent validation cohort consisting of 18 hyperthyroidism patients and about 17 patients who later progressed to ophthalmopathy. In addition, the study compared T-cell repertoires in thyroid tissue and in blood from roughly six Graves' hyperthyroidism patients. TCR Vbeta CDR3 sequencing of approximately 140 peripheral blood samples (approximately 44 ophthalmopathy, 75 hyperthyroidism and approximately 17 progressor patients) is reported in the paper. What the study reported, not specific to this receptor: Most expanded thyroid clonotypes (frequency above 0.001) were also found in blood, which suggests that blood repertoires may mirror thyroid immune responses. During validation, the model predicted progression to ophthalmopathy a median of around 6 months ahead of onset, with roughly 65% sensitivity and around 72% specificity. No statistical method was used to set the sample size in advance, and investigators knew the group allocation. A model built on a 13 V-J signature distinguished ophthalmopathy from stable hyperthyroidism, reaching about 88% sensitivity and approximately 83% specificity in cross-validation and 80%/75% in testing.

Amplification of TCR beta CDR3 regions was carried out from RNA transcripts. A first-round RT-PCR of the TCR CDR3 used the HTBI primer set with the Qiagen OneStep RT-PCR kit. Libraries were constructed in a second round of multiplex PCR, after which size selection and purification were carried out. The libraries were sequenced on an Illumina HiSeq2000 using paired-end 100 bp reads. For the original study's pipeline: SOAPnuke was used to process the raw data, throwing out any read that contained adapters or uncalled bases, had a mean Phred below 15, or lacked an exact constant-primer or identifier match. High-quality paired reads were merged with COPE v1.2.5, and unique nucleotide sequences were defined as clonotypes. MiTCR v1.1 was used to align clonotypes to the IMGT TRBV, TRBD and TRBJ reference segments. The analysis included only V-J combinations with a frequency above 0.0001, which together covered roughly 99% of the repertoires. The TCS score was defined as F50 (clonal expansion) divided by E x V (chaos), with BLOSUM62-based TCRdist calculated between CDR3 peptides within each V-J. Welch's t-statistics and random forest reduced fewer than 550 V-J features to 10 to 15, which were used in a naive Bayes classifier (R e1071). The public sequencing data were trimmed at Q25 with fastp and processed into clonotypes with MiXCR by TCRdb, which kept only in-frame beta chains. A single entry per CDR3 protein holds the most common genes and DNA from its merged rows. TCRdb's processing, not the study's, gives the V and J calls here. The sample yields hundreds of thousands of distinct CDR3 sequences; about 24% were counted once. 11% of the sample is held by the ten biggest clonotypes.

Moderately to severely active disease, a Clinical Activity Score of at least 3, a NOSPECS grade of at least 4, and a duration under 3 months were present in ophthalmopathy patients. Exclusion was applied to patients with uncontrolled infections, other autoimmune diseases, pregnancy or lactation. Diagnoses relied on clinical symptoms, serum thyroxine and TRAb, thyroid ultrasound and orbital computed tomography. PBMCs were separated from 10 ml of fresh peripheral blood using Ficoll-Paque density gradient centrifugation. Total RNA was extracted using Trizol reagent, and RNA quality was assessed on an Agilent 2100 Bioanalyzer. The germline V gene encodes CDR1 MNHNS and CDR2 SASEGT. The CDR3 numbers 14 residues from cysteine through phenylalanine. Only the CDR3 DNA is retained, 42 bases long and in frame from the first base. V was cut back by 1 base and J by 6 bases, leaving a gap of 12 bases between them.

This clonotype was picked up many times. Its antigen has not been determined. It has no much larger one-base neighbor in the sample; base qualities were not kept. The chain is encoded by TRBV6-1 joined to TRBJ1-1; TRBD1 is a possible D gene, resting on 6 matching bases. The sequence was collected from a woman aged 30 to 39 with Graves' ophthalmopathy. The sample comprised blood. The DNA is as follows: TGTGCCAGCAGTGAAGTCCCTGCAGGGGCTGAAGCTTTCTTT. Translated, this gives CASSEVPAGAEAFF.